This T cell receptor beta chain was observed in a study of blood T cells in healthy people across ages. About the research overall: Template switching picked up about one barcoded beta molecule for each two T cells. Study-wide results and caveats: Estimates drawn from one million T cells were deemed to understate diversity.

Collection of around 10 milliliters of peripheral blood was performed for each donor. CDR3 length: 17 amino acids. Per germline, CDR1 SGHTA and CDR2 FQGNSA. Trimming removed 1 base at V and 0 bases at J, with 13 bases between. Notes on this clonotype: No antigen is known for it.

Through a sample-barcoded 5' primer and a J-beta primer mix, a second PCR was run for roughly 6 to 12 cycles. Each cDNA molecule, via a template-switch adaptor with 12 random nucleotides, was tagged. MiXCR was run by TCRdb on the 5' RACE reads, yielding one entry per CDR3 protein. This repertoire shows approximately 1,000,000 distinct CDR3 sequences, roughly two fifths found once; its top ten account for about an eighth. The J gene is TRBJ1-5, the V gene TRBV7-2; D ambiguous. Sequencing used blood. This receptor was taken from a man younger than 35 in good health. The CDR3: CASSLGSGGDSNQPQHF. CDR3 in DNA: TGTGCCAGCAGCTTAGGGTCGGGAGGCGATAGCAATCAGCCCCAGCATTTT.